The clone carrying this T cell receptor beta chain was recorded many times. Its antigen is currently unknown. This sample stems from a study of read filtering for tumor transcriptome and immune sequencing. In the study overall: Transcriptome libraries were built from DNase-treated RNA. Findings of the study overall: Correlation between methods rose after single-read clonotypes were removed. The CD138-negative fraction was mixed bone marrow immune cells, not pure T cells.

This CDR3 spans 13 amino acids. The V gene lost 5 bases and the J gene lost 7 bases, with 14 bases spanning the gap. Germline V gives CDR1 SGHTA, CDR2 FQGNSA. The library was built from around 400 ng RNA with molecular barcoded adaptors for alpha/delta and beta/gamma chains. TCRdb ran MiXCR on the reads and lists one entry per CDR3 protein. The sample includes roughly 130,000 distinct CDR3 sequences, over 10% of them seen just once. The rearrangement links TRBV7-2 to TRBJ2-5; D is unclear. Sample: a population of CD138-negative cells sorted from bone marrow. The TCR comes from a donor at least 40 years old with multiple myeloma. The CDR3, as DNA: TGTGCCAGCAGCGAGCTTGGAGCTGTGACCCAGTACTTC. As protein: CASSELGAVTQYF.